One sample yielded the 27 T cell receptor beta chains listed below, sequenced in a study of OX40 agonist ivuxolimab in advanced cancers. Sequencing used immunoSEQ multiplex PCR; TCRdb keeps in-frame clones, though not all of them. The table has about 21,000 clones, 65% to 90% seen once; the top ten hold around 16%. Specimen: CD4+ or CD8+ T cells sorted from blood, collected in a trial of the OX40 agonist ivuxolimab. The receptors were sampled from an adult with an advanced solid tumor such as melanoma, head and neck, liver or kidney cancer.

The V gene is TRBV7-2, the J gene TRBJ2-5, with TRBD1 identical over 7 bases. CDR1 and CDR2 (germline): SGHTA, FQGNSA. This CDR3 comprises 15 residues. V lost 5 bases, J lost 2 bases, and 8 bases stayed unmatched. The CDR3 DNA reads as TGTGCCAGCAGCATAAACAGGGGTGGGCAAGAGACCCAGTACTTC. Its translation is CASSINRGGQETQYF.

The chain recombines TRBV9 with TRBJ1-1; D is ambiguous. The germline gives CDR1 SGDLS, CDR2 YYNGEE. Deletions cut 3 bases from V and 7 bases from J, with 13 bases between. The CDR3 length is 13 residues. The CDR3 reads CASSAEPGIEAFF. As DNA, the CDR3 is TGTGCCAGCAGCGCCGAGCCGGGGATTGAAGCTTTCTTT. Full variable domain (rest looked up from reference TRBV9 and TRBJ1-1): DSGVTQTPKHLITATGQRVTLRCSPRSGDLSVYWYQQSLDQGLQFLIQYYNGEERAKGNILERFSAQQFPDLHSELNLSSLELGDSALYFCASSAEPGIEAFFGQGTRLTVV.

This clone has just one count. The chain is built from TRBV19 and TRBJ2-3; D remains ambiguous. Trimming shortened V by 1 base and J by 3 bases, and 11 bases separated the two germline ends. The germline CDR1 and CDR2 sequences are LNHDA and SQIVND (reference sequence). This CDR3 contains 15 residues. CDR3 bases: TGTGCCAGTAGTATAGTCACGGACGGGACAGATACGCAGTATTTT. Protein sequence: CASSIVTDGTDTQYF.

The genes are TRBV4-3 and TRBJ2-5, with no clear D. Germline V CDR1 and CDR2: LGHNA, YSLEER. The CDR3 covers 14 residues. Trimming stripped 0 bases from V and 2 bases from J, with 7 bases between. CDR3 amino acids: CASSQEQTQETQYF. The CDR3 DNA follows: TGCGCCAGCAGCCAAGAACAGACTCAAGAGACCCAGTACTTC.

This clone is labeled large. The rearrangement links TRBV7-3 to TRBJ1-1; D is undetermined. CDR1 and CDR2 from the germline V gene are SGHTA and FQGTGA. V lost 5 bases and J lost 4, with 14 bases in between. The CDR3 has 14 residues. CDR3 coding DNA: TGTGCCAGCAGCCTCGGGGTCGGTGGCACTGAAGCTTTCTTT. Its protein product is CASSLGVGGTEAFF.

The V call is TRBV5-1, the J call TRBJ2-3, with TRBD1 as a possible D gene (5 bases). V gave up 5 bases and J gave up 0 bases, with 13 bases separating them. Germline CDR1 is SGHRS and CDR2 is YFSETQ. CDR3 length: 15 residues. The CDR3 DNA follows: TGCGCCAGCAGGCAGACAGAGACTAGCACAGATACGCAGTATTTT. Protein: CASRQTETSTDTQYF. Looking up the rest from reference TRBV5-1 and TRBJ2-3 gives the full variable domain: KAGVTQTPRYLIKTRGQQVTLSCSPISGHRSVSWYQQTPGQGLQFLFEYFSETQRNKGNFPGRFSGRQFSNSRSEMNVSTLELGDSALYLCASRQTETSTDTQYFGPGTRLTVL.

V usage is TRBV6-6 and J usage is TRBJ2-1, with TRBD2 matching over 11 bases. This CDR3 contains 15 residues. Per germline, CDR1 MNHNY and CDR2 SVGAGI (reference sequence). V shed 5 bases, J shed 9 bases, and the junction held 9 bases outside the gene matches. The CDR3, as DNA: TGTGCCAGCAGTCGAGGGACTAGCGGCGAAAGTGAGCAGTTCTTC. Residues: CASSRGTSGESEQFF.

J is TRBJ1-1 and V is TRBV6-5; D gene ambiguous. Trimming stripped 2 bases from V and 3 bases from J, with 4 bases between. Germline V gene data show CDR1 as MNHEY and CDR2 as SVGAGI. The CDR3 totals 12 residues. The CDR3 sequence: CASSYRYTEAFF. CDR3 DNA sequence: TGTGCCAGCAGTTACCGGTACACTGAAGCTTTCTTT.

V and J are TRBV4-2 and TRBJ1-1; D might be TRBD1 (6 bases). The CDR3 length is 14 residues. Trimming removed 2 bases at V and 6 bases at J, with 13 bases between. Germline CDR1 LGHNA, CDR2 YNFKEQ. The CDR3 DNA reads as TGTGCCAGCAGCCAACGGACAGAGCTTTCTGAAGCTTTCTTT. Amino acids: CASSQRTELSEAFF.

The rearrangement joins TRBV2 to TRBJ1-2; TRBD1 might be the D (6 bases). CDR3 size: 14 residues. The germline CDR1 and CDR2 sequences are SNHLY and FYNNEI. Trimming removed 7 bases from V and 3 bases from J, with 15 bases in between. As DNA, the CDR3 is TGTGCCAGCATCGGCGGGGGGCTTTACTATGGCTACACCTTC. Its protein is CASIGGGLYYGYTF.

The chain uses TRBV19 and TRBJ2-5, with D possibly being TRBD1 (6 bases). From germline, CDR1 is LNHDA and CDR2 SQIVND (reference sequence). Trimming cost V 5 bases and J 0 bases, with 10 bases left between them. There are 14 residues in the CDR3. The CDR3 loop is CASSPRDNQETQYF. The CDR3 coding sequence is TGTGCCAGTAGTCCCCGGGACAACCAAGAGACCCAGTACTTC.

This sequence joins TRBV6-5 and TRBJ2-1; 8 nucleotides agree with TRBD2. CDR1 MNHEY and CDR2 SVGAGI come from the germline V gene. The CDR3 contains 14 residues. V shed 9 bases, J shed 0 bases, and the junction held 4 bases outside the gene matches. CDR3 amino acids: CASKRGSSYNEQFF. CDR3 DNA: TGTGCCAGTAAGCGGGGGAGCTCCTACAATGAGCAGTTCTTC.

V usage is TRBV5-1 and J usage is TRBJ2-1; 14 bases are shared with TRBD2. Germline V gene lookup returns CDR1 SGHRS and CDR2 YFSETQ. V lost 4 bases to trimming and J lost 9 bases; unmatched junction nucleotides: 6. This CDR3 has 15 residues. The CDR3 DNA reads as TGCGCCAGCAGCCCGGGACTAGCGGGAGAGGGTGAGCAGTTCTTC. Protein sequence: CASSPGLAGEGEQFF.

The chain uses TRBV19 and TRBJ2-1, with D unresolved. There are 13 residues in the CDR3. Germline-derived CDR1 and CDR2 are LNHDA and SQIVND (reference sequence). V was clipped by 10 bases and J by 1 base, with 11 bases between them. Here the CDR3 DNA reads TGTGCCACCCAAGGGTGGTCCTACAATGAGCAGTTCTTC. Encoded protein: CATQGWSYNEQFF.

This clone was seen a handful of times. The rearrangement links TRBV2 to TRBJ2-3, with TRBD2 identical over 13 bases. Germline CDR1 is SNHLY and CDR2 is FYNNEI. Trimming cost V 8 bases and J 1 base; bases outside gene matches: 9. CDR3 length: 17 residues. The CDR3: CASALLAGGPGTDTQYF. The CDR3 bases are TGTGCCAGCGCCCTACTAGCGGGAGGGCCGGGCACAGATACGCAGTATTTT.

Only one count was recorded for this clone. The chain has TRBV6-1 and TRBJ1-1; TRBD1 might be the D (5 bases). Trimming left V 6 bases short and J 7 bases short, with 9 bases between. Per the germline V gene, CDR1 is MNHNS and CDR2 is SASEGT. CDR3 length: 11 residues. CDR3 region: CASRDNFEAFF. Here the CDR3 DNA reads TGTGCCAGCAGGGACAATTTTGAAGCTTTCTTT.

The chain recombines TRBV9 with TRBJ2-1; TRBD1 aligns across 8 bases. The CDR3 loop spans 14 amino acids. The V and J ends lost 3 bases and 4 bases, in that order; junction bases with no gene match: 3. Per germline, CDR1 SGDLS and CDR2 YYNGEE. The DNA of the CDR3 is TGTGCCAGCAGCGCCAGGGGGCTTTACAATGAGCAGTTCTTC. Translated: CASSARGLYNEQFF.

In DNA form, the CDR3 reads TGTGCCAGCAGTGAAGTTACGGCTAACACCGGGGAGCTGTTTTTT. It codes for CASSEVTANTGELFF. The chain joins TRBV2 to TRBJ2-2; no firm D call. Trimming shortened V by 1 base and J by 2 bases, and 8 bases separated the two germline ends. This CDR3 contains 15 residues. The germline V gene encodes CDR1 SNHLY and CDR2 FYNNEI.

Comments on this clone: The junction and the germline gene differ at one end; a read error may be behind it. The V call is TRBV7-9, the J call TRBJ2-3; TRBD2 matches at 8 bases. Germline CDR1 is SEHNR and CDR2 is FQNEAQ (reference sequence). The CDR3 contains 14 residues. CDR3 amino acids: CASSVSGGTDTQYF. CDR3 in DNA: TGTGCCAGCAGCGTCAGCGGGGGCACGGATACGCAGTATTTT.

This chain connects TRBV5-5 to TRBJ1-1; D gene ambiguous. The CDR3 is 13 residues long. Germline values: CDR1 SGHKS, CDR2 YYEKEE (reference sequence). The V gene lost 1 base and the J gene lost 0 bases, with 4 bases spanning the gap. The CDR3 here is CASSLKMNTEAFF. In nucleotides, the CDR3 is TGTGCCAGCAGCTTGAAAATGAACACTGAAGCTTTCTTT.

This rearrangement joins TRBV5-6 to TRBJ2-7; D is unresolved. From germline, CDR1 is SGHDT and CDR2 YYEEEE. V gave up 4 bases and J gave up 0 bases, with 20 bases separating them. This CDR3 contains 17 residues. The CDR3 region has the DNA TGTGCCAGCAGCCCCAGAAACCCGGGCCGAAGCTCCTACGAGCAGTACTTC. Its translation: CASSPRNPGRSSYEQYF.

The chain joins TRBV30 to TRBJ1-2; D not certain. In germline, CDR1 is GTSNPN, CDR2 SVGIG (reference sequence). The CDR3 consists of 13 residues. Trimming pared 7 bases from V and 2 bases from J, leaving 14 bases between. CDR3 in DNA: TGTGCCTCCAAAGGACCGGCCAACTATGGCTACACCTTC. Its translation: CASKGPANYGYTF.

The chain links TRBV29-1 to TRBJ1-2, with 9 bases fitting TRBD1. Germline V gene lookup returns CDR1 SQVTM and CDR2 ANQGSEA. This CDR3 has 12 residues. The V gene end was trimmed by 6 bases and the J gene end by 5 bases; junction bases not matched to a gene: 4. The CDR3 DNA is TGCAGCGTCCGGGGACAGGGTTATGGCTACACCTTC. Its protein product is CSVRGQGYGYTF.

The V and J genes are TRBV5-1 and TRBJ1-1; tentatively, D is TRBD1 (6 bases). The CDR3 loop spans 15 amino acids. V was trimmed by 6 bases and J by 0 bases, leaving 15 bases between them. Germline CDR1 is SGHRS and CDR2 is YFSETQ. For the CDR3, the DNA is TGCGCCAGCACGACTGGGGGCAATCTGAACACTGAAGCTTTCTTT. This gives the protein CASTTGGNLNTEAFF. Together with reference TRBV5-1 and TRBJ1-1, the CDR3 gives the full variable domain: KAGVTQTPRYLIKTRGQQVTLSCSPISGHRSVSWYQQTPGQGLQFLFEYFSETQRNKGNFPGRFSGRQFSNSRSEMNVSTLELGDSALYLCASTTGGNLNTEAFFGQGTRLTVV.

The chain uses TRBV19 and TRBJ2-2; TRBD2 matches 14 bases. Trimming took 7 bases from V and 3 from J; bases not matched to a gene: 7. The CDR3 has 17 amino acids. From germline, CDR1 is LNHDA and CDR2 SQIVND (reference sequence). CDR3 sequence: CASILTSGGAYTGELFF. CDR3 coding DNA: TGTGCCAGTATTTTGACTAGCGGGGGGGCATACACCGGGGAGCTGTTTTTT.

This chain links TRBV5-8 with TRBJ2-1; 9 bases are shared with TRBD2. V shed 4 bases, J shed 0 bases, and the junction held 2 bases outside the gene matches. The CDR3 covers 15 residues. The germline gives CDR1 SGHTS, CDR2 YDEGEE. In DNA, the CDR3 is TGTGCCAGCAGCCTTAGCGGGAGCTCCTACAATGAGCAGTTCTTC. As protein: CASSLSGSSYNEQFF.

The J gene is TRBJ2-7, the V gene TRBV7-9; 7 nucleotides match TRBD2. This CDR3 is built from 13 residues. Germline V gives CDR1 SEHNR, CDR2 FQNEAQ (reference sequence). Losses at the gene ends were 2 bases for V and 5 bases for J; bases not matched to a gene: 3. The DNA of the CDR3 is TGTGCCAGCAGCTTAAGCGGGAACAACGAGCAGTACTTC. As protein: CASSLSGNNEQYF. The full variable domain, in which reference TRBV7-9 and TRBJ2-7 provide the parts outside the CDR3, is DTGVSQNPRHKITKRGQNVTFRCDPISEHNRLYWYRQTLGQGPEFLTYFQNEAQLEKSRLLSDRFSAERPKGSFSTLEIQRTEQGDSAMYLCASSLSGNNEQYFGPGTRLTVT.